The source of this T cell receptor beta chain is a study of control samples from healthy donors and cancer patients. The table came from immunoSEQ multiplex PCR; TCRdb's copy has only in-frame clones and leaves some out. The sample carries 150,000 to 200,000 clones, almost 90% recorded once. V trimming: 2 bases; J trimming: 2 bases; junction bases outside the gene matches: 4. CDR1 is MNHEY and CDR2 is SMNVEV in the germline V gene (reference sequence). The CDR3 totals 15 residues. The chain links TRBV27 to TRBJ1-1, with 8 bases lining up with TRBD1. Sample: blood. This TCR was recovered from a woman aged 45-65 years in good health. The CDR3 bases are TGTGCCAGCAGTTTAGGAGGGACAGGCAACACTGAAGCTTTCTTT. It encodes CASSLGGTGNTEAFF.